The text below deals with one T cell receptor beta chain. Repertoires were generated with immunoSEQ multiplex PCR, while TCRdb's copy carries only in-frame clones and drops some. The repertoire holds about 50,000 clones, 90% seen once, with about 10% in the top ten. This specimen comes from a study of blood T cell repertoires in COVID-19. The CDR3 is 15 residues long. Germline V CDR1 and CDR2: SGDLS, YYNGEE. Trimming pared 0 bases from V and 2 bases from J, leaving 10 bases between. The TCR originated in an elderly woman with acute or convalescent COVID-19. This sequence joins TRBV9 and TRBJ2-3, with D maybe TRBD2 (7 bases). Specimen: peripheral blood. The CDR3 DNA follows: TGTGCCAGCAGCGTAGTTGGGGGGGCCACAGATACGCAGTATTTT. Translated: CASSVVGGATDTQYF. Supplemented by reference TRBV9 and TRBJ2-3, the full variable domain reads DSGVTQTPKHLITATGQRVTLRCSPRSGDLSVYWYQQSLDQGLQFLIQYYNGEERAKGNILERFSAQQFPDLHSELNLSSLELGDSALYFCASSVVGGATDTQYFGPGTRLTVL.